These 21 T cell receptor beta chains came from one sample sequenced in a study of T cell changes during pregnancy in multiple sclerosis. Using immunoSEQ multiplex PCR, the repertoire was profiled, and TCRdb retains in-frame clones only, with some absent. The sample includes tens of thousands of clones, around 90% of them seen just once. The sequences come from peripheral blood, collected in the third trimester of pregnancy. The receptors derive from a female donor with multiple sclerosis, enrolled in a pregnancy study.

The chain recombines TRBV7-2 with TRBJ2-5, with no clear D. The CDR3 has 12 amino acids. Trimming cost V 2 bases and J 4 bases, with 5 bases left between them. The germline gives CDR1 SGHTA, CDR2 FQGNSA. The CDR3 loop reads CASSLFRETQYF. In DNA, the CDR3 is TGTGCCAGCAGCTTATTCCGAGAGACCCAGTACTTC.

V gene TRBV19 combines with J gene TRBJ1-5; no clear D. The CDR3 covers 14 residues. Germline V CDR1 and CDR2: LNHDA, SQIVND (reference sequence). Trimming stripped 3 bases from V and 3 bases from J, with 9 bases between. As DNA, the CDR3 is TGTGCCAGTAGTATGAGAGACTACAATCAGCCCCAGCATTTT. This sequence encodes CASSMRDYNQPQHF.

This clone occurred once. V is TRBV6-1 and J is TRBJ1-6, with D hard to call. This CDR3 region has 15 residues. CDR1 and CDR2 from the germline V gene are MNHNS and SASEGT. Trimming shortened V by 2 bases and J by 7 bases, and 12 bases separated the two germline ends. The CDR3 DNA follows: TGTGCCAGCAGTGAATTGGTGGCCCCGAATTCACCCCTCCACTTT. It yields the protein CASSELVAPNSPLHF.

The chain joins TRBV6-6 to TRBJ2-1, with 14 bases fitting TRBD2. The CDR3 spans 13 residues. Germline V gene data show CDR1 as MNHNY and CDR2 as SVGAGI (reference sequence). V was clipped by 6 bases and J by 9 bases; unmatched bases: 1. DNA for the CDR3: TGTGCCAGCAGGGGGACTAGCGGGGGTGAGCAGTTCTTC. This gives the protein CASRGTSGGEQFF.

V gene TRBV5-1 combines with J gene TRBJ2-1; tentative D call: TRBD2 (5 bases). This CDR3 contains 15 residues. The V end lost 1 base, the J end lost 0 bases, and 8 bases lay between the germline ends. Germline CDR1 and CDR2: SGHRS and YFSETQ. The CDR3 DNA sequence: TGCGCCAGCAGCTTGATCGGAGGCTCCTACAATGAGCAGTTCTTC. Translating gives CASSLIGGSYNEQFF.

The V and J genes are TRBV18 and TRBJ1-3; D unclear. CDR1 is KGHSH and CDR2 is LQKENI in the germline V gene. There are 14 residues in the CDR3. Trimming shortened V by 2 bases and J by 8 bases, and 13 bases separated the two germline ends. The CDR3 nucleotides are TGTGCCAGCTCACCAAGCCCCGGGAGGGACACCATATATTTT. Translation gives CASSPSPGRDTIYF.

The CDR3 nucleotides are TGCAGCGTTGGGGCTGGAGACAGTGAAATCACCGGGGAGCTGTTTTTT. Translation gives CSVGAGDSEITGELFF. This chain joins TRBV29-1 and TRBJ2-2, with D possibly TRBD1 on 5 matching bases. The length of the CDR3 is 16 residues. Per the germline V gene, CDR1 is SQVTM and CDR2 is ANQGSEA. Trimming left V 4 bases short and J 4 bases short, with 19 bases between.

V is TRBV29-1 and J is TRBJ2-1; a weak D match, TRBD2 (5 bases). V was clipped by 6 bases and J by 0 bases, with 9 bases between them. Germline V gene sequence: CDR1 SQVTM, CDR2 ANQGSEA. The CDR3 totals 13 residues. CDR3 amino acids: CSVSGISYNEQFF. CDR3 nucleotides: TGCAGCGTCTCGGGAATCTCCTACAATGAGCAGTTCTTC.

The chain combines TRBV2 with TRBJ2-1; D is perhaps TRBD2 (5 bases). V was shortened by 7 bases and J by 7 bases, with 17 bases between the two germline ends. Germline CDR1 SNHLY, CDR2 FYNNEI. This CDR3 has 14 residues. Written as DNA, the CDR3 is TGTGCCAGCACCGAAAAGGACTGGTCAAATGAGCAGTTCTTC. Translating gives CASTEKDWSNEQFF.

This clone was picked up one time. This chain connects TRBV7-8 to TRBJ2-7, with a possible D match to TRBD2 (6 bases). The V gene's germline CDR1 is SGHVS and CDR2 FQNEAQ. CDR3 length: 16 amino acids. V lost 5 bases to trimming and J lost 3 bases, with 20 bases between them. The CDR3 sequence: CASSAMEGPGFYEQYF. The DNA for the CDR3 is TGTGCCAGCAGCGCAATGGAGGGTCCGGGGTTCTACGAGCAGTACTTC.

The gene calls are TRBV6-1 and TRBJ2-1; D is unclear. The V and J ends lost 0 bases and 5 bases respectively, with 11 bases between them. The germline CDR1 and CDR2 sequences are MNHNS and SASEGT. The CDR3 covers 15 residues. In DNA, the CDR3 is TGTGCCAGCAGTGAAGCTTCGGCAGGCAACAATGAGCAGTTCTTC. This translates into CASSEASAGNNEQFF.

The J gene is TRBJ2-3, the V gene TRBV6-4, with a possible D match to TRBD1 (5 bases). Germline V CDR1 and CDR2: MRHNA, SNTAGT. Trimming took 6 bases from V and 8 from J, leaving 21 bases between them. This CDR3 has 15 residues. The chain's CDR3 is CASSVPLEDIGTQYF. The CDR3 DNA reads as TGTGCCAGCAGCGTGCCCCTAGAGGACATTGGTACGCAGTATTTT.

V usage is TRBV19 and J usage is TRBJ2-7, with TRBD1 identical over 10 bases. This CDR3 contains 15 residues. Germline CDR1 reads LNHDA; CDR2 reads SQIVND (reference sequence). The V segment lost 5 bases and the J segment 0 bases; nucleotides outside the gene matches: 4. For the CDR3, the DNA is TGTGCCAGTAGTGCCCGGACAGGGGGCTCCTACGAGCAGTACTTC. Its protein product is CASSARTGGSYEQYF.

The rearrangement uses TRBV7-9 and TRBJ1-1; D gene unclear. Trimming left V 1 base short and J 6 bases short, with 9 bases between. Germline CDR1 and CDR2: SEHNR and FQNEAQ (reference sequence). The CDR3 sequence is 13 residues long. Here the CDR3 reads CASSLVRESEAFF. Here the CDR3 DNA reads TGTGCCAGCAGCTTAGTTCGGGAGTCTGAAGCTTTCTTT.

The chain carries TRBV2 and TRBJ1-2; possible D gene TRBD1, 6 bases. V lost 7 bases to trimming and J lost 3 bases, with 9 bases between them. Germline V gene data show CDR1 as SNHLY and CDR2 as FYNNEI. CDR3 length equals 12 residues. The CDR3 region is CASTYRDYGYTF. The DNA of the CDR3 is TGTGCCAGCACCTACAGGGACTATGGCTACACCTTC. Drawing the rest from reference TRBV2 and TRBJ1-2, the complete variable domain is EPEVTQTPSHQVTQMGQEVILRCVPISNHLYFYWYRQILGQKVEFLVSFYNNEISEKSEIFDDQFSVERPDGSNFTLKIRSTKLEDSAMYFCASTYRDYGYTFGSGTRLTVV.

This clone has only one observation. V is TRBV7-6 and J is TRBJ2-5; no clear D. The CDR3 length is 12 residues. Germline loops: CDR1 SGHVS, CDR2 FNYEAQ. The V end lost 3 bases, the J end lost 7 bases, and 9 bases lay between the germline ends. The CDR3 DNA follows: TGTGCCAGCAGCTTCCCCCGAGGGACCCAGTACTTC. It translates to CASSFPRGTQYF.

The rearrangement joins TRBV14 to TRBJ1-6; D is uncertain. The ends were cut back, 2 bases at V and 10 bases at J, with 18 bases in the middle. From germline, CDR1 is SGHDN and CDR2 FVKESK. This CDR3 has 16 amino acids. In DNA form, the CDR3 reads TGTGCCAGCAGCCAATTTCAGTGGCCTAGGAACTCACCCCTCCACTTT. This translates into CASSQFQWPRNSPLHF.

CDR3 loop: CASSRQGGDTEAFF. For the CDR3, the DNA is TGTGCCAGCAGCAGACAGGGTGGGGACACTGAAGCTTTCTTT. The chain carries TRBV6-1 and TRBJ1-1; 7 bases align to TRBD1. CDR1 and CDR2 from the germline V gene are MNHNS and SASEGT. V shed 6 bases, J shed 3 bases, and the junction held 7 bases outside the gene matches. This CDR3 has 14 residues.

The chain recombines TRBV10-3 with TRBJ2-3, with a weak D call TRBD1 (6 bases). V gave up 2 bases and J gave up 2 bases, with 11 bases separating them. The CDR3 totals 15 residues. CDR1 and CDR2 from the germline V gene are ENHRY and SYGVKD. The CDR3 DNA follows: TGTGCCATCAGTGAGAGGGACACTTACACAGATACGCAGTATTTT. Translated, it gives CAISERDTYTDTQYF.

This chain links TRBV4-1 with TRBJ1-3, with 7 bases fitting TRBD1. V shed 4 bases and J 0 bases; nucleotides not matched to a gene: 6. This CDR3 has 16 residues. CDR1 is MGHRA and CDR2 is YSYEKL in the germline V gene. The CDR3 region is CASSRETGSSGNTIYF. The CDR3, as DNA: TGCGCCAGCAGCCGGGAGACAGGGAGCTCTGGAAACACCATATATTTT.

This clone has only a few counts. The chain joins TRBV30 to TRBJ1-2; 9 positions match TRBD1. The CDR3 runs 15 residues. The ends lost 2 bases at V and 8 bases at J; junction bases unmatched: 12. Germline V gives CDR1 GTSNPN, CDR2 SVGIG (reference sequence). CDR3 residues: CAWSRDRAHQMGYTF. Here the CDR3 DNA reads TGTGCCTGGAGTAGGGACAGGGCGCATCAAATGGGCTACACCTTC.